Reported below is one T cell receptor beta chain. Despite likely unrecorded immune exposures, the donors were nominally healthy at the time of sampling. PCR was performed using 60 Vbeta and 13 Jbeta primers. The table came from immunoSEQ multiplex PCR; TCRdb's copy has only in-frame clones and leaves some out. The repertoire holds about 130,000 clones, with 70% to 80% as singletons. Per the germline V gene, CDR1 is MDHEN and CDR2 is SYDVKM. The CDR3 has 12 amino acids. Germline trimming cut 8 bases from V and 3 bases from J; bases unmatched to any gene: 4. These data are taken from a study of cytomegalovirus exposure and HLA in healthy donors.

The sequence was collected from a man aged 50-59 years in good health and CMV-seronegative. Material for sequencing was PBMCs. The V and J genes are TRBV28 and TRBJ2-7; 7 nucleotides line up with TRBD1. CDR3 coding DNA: TGTGCCAGCCAAAGGGACAGCTACGAGCAGTACTTC. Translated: CASQRDSYEQYF. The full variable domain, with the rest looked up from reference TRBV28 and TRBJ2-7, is DVKVTQSSRYLVKRTGEKVFLECVQDMDHENMFWYRQDPGLGLRLIYFSYDVKMKEKGDIPEGYSVSREKKERFSLILESASTNQTSMYLCASQRDSYEQYFGPGTRLTVT.